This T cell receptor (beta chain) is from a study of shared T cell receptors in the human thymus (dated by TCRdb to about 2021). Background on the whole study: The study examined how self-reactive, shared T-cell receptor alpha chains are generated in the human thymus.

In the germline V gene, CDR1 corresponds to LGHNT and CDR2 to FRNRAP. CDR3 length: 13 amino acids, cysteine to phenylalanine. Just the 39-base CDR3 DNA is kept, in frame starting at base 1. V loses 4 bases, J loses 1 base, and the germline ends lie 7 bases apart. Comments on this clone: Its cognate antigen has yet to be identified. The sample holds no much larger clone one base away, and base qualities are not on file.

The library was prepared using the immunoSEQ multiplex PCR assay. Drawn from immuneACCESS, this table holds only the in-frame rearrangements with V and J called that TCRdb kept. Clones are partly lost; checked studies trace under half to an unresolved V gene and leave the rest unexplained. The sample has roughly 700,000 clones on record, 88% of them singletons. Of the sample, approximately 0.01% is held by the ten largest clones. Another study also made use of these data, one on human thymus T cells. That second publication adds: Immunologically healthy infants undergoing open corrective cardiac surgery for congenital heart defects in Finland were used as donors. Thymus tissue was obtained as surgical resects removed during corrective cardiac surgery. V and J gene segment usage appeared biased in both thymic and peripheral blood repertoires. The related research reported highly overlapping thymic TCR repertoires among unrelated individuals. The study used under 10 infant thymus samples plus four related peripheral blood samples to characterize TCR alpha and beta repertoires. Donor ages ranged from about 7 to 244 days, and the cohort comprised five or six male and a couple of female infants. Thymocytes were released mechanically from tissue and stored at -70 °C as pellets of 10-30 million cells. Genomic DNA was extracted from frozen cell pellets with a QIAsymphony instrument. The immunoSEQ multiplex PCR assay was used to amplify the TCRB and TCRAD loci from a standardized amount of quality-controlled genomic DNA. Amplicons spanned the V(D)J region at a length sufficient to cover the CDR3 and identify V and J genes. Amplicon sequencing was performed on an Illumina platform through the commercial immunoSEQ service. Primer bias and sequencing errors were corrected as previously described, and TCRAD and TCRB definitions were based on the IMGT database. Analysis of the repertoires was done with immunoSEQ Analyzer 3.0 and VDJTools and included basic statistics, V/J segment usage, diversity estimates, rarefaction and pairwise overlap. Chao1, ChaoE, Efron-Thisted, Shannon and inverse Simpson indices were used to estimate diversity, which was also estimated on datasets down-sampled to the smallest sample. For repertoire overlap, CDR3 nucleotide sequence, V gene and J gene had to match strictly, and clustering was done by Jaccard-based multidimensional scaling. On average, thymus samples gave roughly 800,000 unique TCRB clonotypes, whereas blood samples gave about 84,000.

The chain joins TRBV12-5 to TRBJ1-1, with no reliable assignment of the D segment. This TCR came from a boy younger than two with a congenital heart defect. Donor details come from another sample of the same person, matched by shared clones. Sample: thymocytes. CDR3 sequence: CASGSRWNTEAFF. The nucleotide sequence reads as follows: TGTGCTAGTGGTTCCAGGTGGAACACTGAAGCTTTCTTT.